The 2 T cell receptor beta chains below were found in one sample sequenced in a study of T-cell reconstitution after alpha-beta-depleted transplantation in children. The library targeted TCRbeta and was prepared with unique molecular identifiers. TCRdb independently ran MiXCR on the PCR reads; one entry per CDR3 protein. This sample has about 610,000 distinct CDR3 sequences, with roughly a tenth found just once. The sample was PBMCs from the stem cell graft donor, taken from the stem cell graft. These receptors were obtained from a human donor who donated a stem cell graft to a child with acute myeloid leukemia.

This chain's CDR3 is CASSPPRDATNTGELFF. The CDR3 DNA reads as TGTGCCAGCTCACCACCGCGCGATGCGACCAACACCGGGGAGCTGTTTTTT. The chain combines TRBV18 with TRBJ2-2, with D uncertain. CDR1 and CDR2 from the germline V gene are KGHSH and LQKENI. Trimming pared 0 bases from V and 2 bases from J, leaving 13 bases between. This CDR3 is built from 17 residues.

Regarding this clonotype: The junction departs from the called germline gene at one end, perhaps through a read error. This chain links TRBV11-2 with TRBJ2-6; 9 bases are a match to TRBD1. This CDR3 is 18 amino acids long. In germline, CDR1 is SGHAT, CDR2 FQNNGV. This CDR3 is CASSHPGQGISGVNVLTF. The CDR3 DNA reads as TGTGCCAGCAGCCACCCGGGACAGGGTATCTCTGGGGTCAACGTCCTGACTTTC.